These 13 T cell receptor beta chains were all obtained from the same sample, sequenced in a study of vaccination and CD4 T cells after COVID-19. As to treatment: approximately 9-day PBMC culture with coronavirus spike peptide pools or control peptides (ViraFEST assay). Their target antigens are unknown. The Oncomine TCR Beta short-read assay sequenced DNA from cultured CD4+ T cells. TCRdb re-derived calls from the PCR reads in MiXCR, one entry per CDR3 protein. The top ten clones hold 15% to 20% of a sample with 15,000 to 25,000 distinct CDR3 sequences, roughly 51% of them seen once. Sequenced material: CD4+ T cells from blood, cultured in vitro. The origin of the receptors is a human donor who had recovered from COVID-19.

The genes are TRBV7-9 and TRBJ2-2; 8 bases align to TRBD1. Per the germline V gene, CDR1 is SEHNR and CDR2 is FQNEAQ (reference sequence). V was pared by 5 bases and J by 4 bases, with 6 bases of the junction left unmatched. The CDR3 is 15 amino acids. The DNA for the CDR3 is TGTGCCAGCAGCCGCGGGACAGGTGGCACCGGGGAGCTGTTTTTT. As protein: CASSRGTGGTGELFF. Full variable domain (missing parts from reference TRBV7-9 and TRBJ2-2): DTGVSQNPRHKITKRGQNVTFRCDPISEHNRLYWYRQTLGQGPEFLTYFQNEAQLEKSRLLSDRFSAERPKGSFSTLEIQRTEQGDSAMYLCASSRGTGGTGELFFGEGSRLTVL.

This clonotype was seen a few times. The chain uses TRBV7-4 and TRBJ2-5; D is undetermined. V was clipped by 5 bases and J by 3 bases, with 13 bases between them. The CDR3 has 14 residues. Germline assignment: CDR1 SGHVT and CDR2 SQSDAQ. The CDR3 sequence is CASSNSGPKETQYF. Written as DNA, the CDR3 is TGTGCCAGCAGCAACTCCGGGCCTAAAGAGACCCAGTACTTC. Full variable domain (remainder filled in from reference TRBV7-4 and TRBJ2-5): GAGVSQSPRYKVAKRGRDVALRCDSISGHVTLYWYRQTLGQGSEVLTYSQSDAQRDKSGRPSGRFSAERPERSVSTLKIQRTEQGDSAVYLCASSNSGPKETQYFGPGTRLLVL.

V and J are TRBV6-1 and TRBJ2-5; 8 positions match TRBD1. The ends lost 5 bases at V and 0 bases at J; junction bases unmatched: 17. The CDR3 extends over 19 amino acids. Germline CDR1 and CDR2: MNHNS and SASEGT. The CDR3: CASSRTGPTAGGDQETQYF. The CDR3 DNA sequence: TGTGCCAGCAGTCGCACGGGACCCACTGCAGGGGGCGACCAAGAGACCCAGTACTTC.

CDR3 sequence reads: CATSRDRGSSSTDTQYF. DNA for the CDR3: TGTGCCACCAGCAGAGATCGCGGGTCATCTAGCACAGATACGCAGTATTTT. The chain joins TRBV15 to TRBJ2-3; the D gene is possibly TRBD2 (5 bases). Germline V CDR1 and CDR2: LNHNV, YYDKDF (reference sequence). V lost 0 bases, J lost 0 bases, and 13 bases lay in between. This CDR3 has 17 amino acids.

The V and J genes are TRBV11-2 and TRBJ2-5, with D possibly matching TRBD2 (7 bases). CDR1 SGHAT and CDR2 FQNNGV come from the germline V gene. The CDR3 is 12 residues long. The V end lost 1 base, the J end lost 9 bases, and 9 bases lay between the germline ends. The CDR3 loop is CASSLGGGPQYF. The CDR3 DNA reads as TGTGCCAGCAGCTTAGGCGGGGGCCCCCAGTACTTC.

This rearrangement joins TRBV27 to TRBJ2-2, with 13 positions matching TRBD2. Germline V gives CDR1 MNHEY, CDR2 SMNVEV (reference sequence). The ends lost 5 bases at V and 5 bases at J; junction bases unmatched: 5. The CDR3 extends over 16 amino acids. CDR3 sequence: CASSGLAGVGTGELFF. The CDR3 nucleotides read TGTGCCAGCAGTGGACTAGCGGGAGTCGGAACCGGGGAGCTGTTTTTT.

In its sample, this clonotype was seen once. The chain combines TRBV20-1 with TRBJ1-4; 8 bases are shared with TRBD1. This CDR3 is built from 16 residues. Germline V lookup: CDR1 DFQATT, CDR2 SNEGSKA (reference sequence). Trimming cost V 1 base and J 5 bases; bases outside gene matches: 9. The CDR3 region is CSARGGRQGCNEKLFF. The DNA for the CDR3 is TGCAGTGCTAGAGGGGGCCGACAGGGGTGCAATGAAAAACTGTTTTTT.

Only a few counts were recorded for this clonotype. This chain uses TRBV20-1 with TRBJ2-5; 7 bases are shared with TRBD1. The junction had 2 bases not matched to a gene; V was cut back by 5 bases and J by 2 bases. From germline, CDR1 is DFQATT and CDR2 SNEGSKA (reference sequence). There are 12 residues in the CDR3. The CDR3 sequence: CSAVQGQETQYF. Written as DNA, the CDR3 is TGCAGTGCTGTACAGGGGCAAGAGACCCAGTACTTC.

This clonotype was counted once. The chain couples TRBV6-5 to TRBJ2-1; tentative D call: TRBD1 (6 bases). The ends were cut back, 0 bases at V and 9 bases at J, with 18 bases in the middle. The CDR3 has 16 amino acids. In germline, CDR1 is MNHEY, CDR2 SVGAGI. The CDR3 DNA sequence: TGTGCCAGCAGTTACTCCCCGCGAACAGGGAGTCTTGAGCAGTTCTTC. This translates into CASSYSPRTGSLEQFF.

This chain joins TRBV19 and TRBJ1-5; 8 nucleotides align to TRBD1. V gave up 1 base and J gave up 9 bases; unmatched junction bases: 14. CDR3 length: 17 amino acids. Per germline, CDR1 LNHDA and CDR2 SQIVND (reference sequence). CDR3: CASSIAVGQVPWGPQHF. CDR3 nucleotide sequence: TGTGCCAGTAGTATAGCTGTGGGACAGGTACCCTGGGGGCCCCAGCATTTT.

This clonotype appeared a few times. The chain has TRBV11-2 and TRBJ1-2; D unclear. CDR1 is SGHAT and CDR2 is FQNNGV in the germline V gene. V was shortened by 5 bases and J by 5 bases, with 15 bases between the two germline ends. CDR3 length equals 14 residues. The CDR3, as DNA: TGTGCCAGCAGCGTTAGTCGGACTTCATATGGCTACACCTTC. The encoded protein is CASSVSRTSYGYTF. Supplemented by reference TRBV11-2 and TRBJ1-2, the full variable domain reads EAGVAQSPRYKIIEKRQSVAFWCNPISGHATLYWYQQILGQGPKLLIQFQNNGVVDDSQLPKDRFSAERLKGVDSTLKIQPAKLEDSAVYLCASSVSRTSYGYTFGSGTRLTVV.

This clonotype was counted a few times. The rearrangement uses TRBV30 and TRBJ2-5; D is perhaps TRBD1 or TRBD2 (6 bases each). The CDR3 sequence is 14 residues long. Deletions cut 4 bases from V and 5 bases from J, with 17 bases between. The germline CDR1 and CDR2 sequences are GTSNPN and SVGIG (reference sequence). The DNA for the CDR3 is TGTGCCTGGAAAAGGGGGGCTACTGCGGAGACCCAGTACTTC. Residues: CAWKRGATAETQYF.

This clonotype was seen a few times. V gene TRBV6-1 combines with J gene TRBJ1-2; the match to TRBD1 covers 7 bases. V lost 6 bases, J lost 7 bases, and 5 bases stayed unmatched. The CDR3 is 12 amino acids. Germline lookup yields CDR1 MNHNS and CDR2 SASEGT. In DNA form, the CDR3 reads TGTGCCAGCAGCGAACAGGGGTCTGGCTACACCTTC. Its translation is CASSEQGSGYTF.